A selection of T cell receptor beta chains follows, all from one sample in a study of cytomegalovirus exposure and HLA in healthy donors. Method: immunoSEQ multiplex PCR; TCRdb's copy keeps in-frame clones and lacks some. The table lists some 44,000 clones, approximately 90% of them singletons. The sample consisted of PBMCs. These receptors all come from a man between 18 and 29 years old in good health and CMV-seronegative. The CDR3 runs from the conserved cysteine through the conserved F or W. The order of the fields is V gene, CDR3 length, J gene, D gene, clone size, CDR3 protein, CDR3 DNA. D genes are given only for firm matches. Clone size is given for some rows only: seen once, a few or many times, or a class if the clone is expanded.

TRBV15	15	TRBJ2-2	TRBD2	NA	CATSRVAGGTGELFF	TGTGCCACCAGCAGAGTAGCGGGAGGCACCGGGGAGCTGTTTTTT
TRBV6-6	12	TRBJ1-5	TRBD1	NA	CASSYSGQGWHF	TGTGCCAGCAGTTACTCGGGACAGGGCTGGCATTTT
TRBV11-2	15	TRBJ2-5	TRBD2	NA	CASSLAGGGAETQYF	TGTGCCAGCAGCTTAGCCGGCGGGGGGGCAGAGACCCAGTACTTC
TRBV5-1	19	TRBJ2-1	TRBD2	NA	CASSPTSGSPLLGYNEQFF	TGCGCCAGCAGCCCGACTAGCGGGAGTCCTCTCTTAGGCTACAATGAGCAGTTCTTC
TRBV6-1	14	TRBJ1-5	TRBD1	NA	CASSGTGGTQPQHF	TGTGCCAGCAGCGGGACAGGGGGGACTCAGCCCCAGCATTTT
TRBV10-2	16	TRBJ1-5	NA	NA	CASSEDGQANNQPQHF	TGCGCCAGCAGTGAAGATGGCCAGGCAAACAATCAGCCCCAGCATTTT
TRBV5-4	15	TRBJ2-7	NA	NA	CASGKGWQGEHEQYF	TGTGCCAGCGGGAAGGGATGGCAGGGTGAACACGAGCAGTACTTC
TRBV2	14	TRBJ1-3	NA	NA	CASSERGSGNTIYF	TGTGCCAGCAGTGAGAGAGGGTCTGGAAACACCATATATTTT
TRBV5-1	16	TRBJ2-5	TRBD2	NA	CASSLLGGLGQETQYF	TGCGCCAGCAGCCTTTTGGGGGGACTAGGCCAAGAGACCCAGTACTTC
TRBV7-2	16	TRBJ2-1	TRBD2	NA	CASSSNSGSSYNEQFF	TGTGCCAGCAGCTCCAATAGCGGGAGTTCCTACAATGAGCAGTTCTTC
TRBV19	13	TRBJ1-2	NA	few	CASSLTGGGGYTF	TGTGCCAGTAGTTTGACAGGCGGTGGTGGCTACACCTTC
TRBV5-4	15	TRBJ2-5	NA	NA	CASSLAVGARETQYF	TGTGCCAGCAGCTTGGCCGTGGGGGCGCGGGAGACCCAGTACTTC
TRBV13	16	TRBJ2-3	TRBD2	NA	CASSLGRGLGADTQYF	TGTGCCAGCAGCTTAGGGCGGGGGTTAGGTGCAGATACGCAGTATTTT
TRBV5-4	19	TRBJ2-3	NA	NA	CASSSDLGLPMRYTDTQYF	TGTGCCAGCAGCTCTGACCTCGGACTACCAATGCGCTACACAGATACGCAGTATTTT
TRBV7-6	12	TRBJ1-2	NA	once	CASSAYSYGYTF	TGTGCCAGCAGCGCCTATAGCTATGGCTACACCTTC
TRBV7-7	14	TRBJ2-5	NA	NA	CASSSISSRETQYF	TGTGCTAGCAGTTCGATTAGTAGCAGAGAGACCCAGTACTTC
TRBV19	12	TRBJ1-1	TRBD1	NA	CASTDRGTEAFF	TGTGCCAGTACGGACAGGGGCACTGAAGCTTTCTTT
TRBV12-2	16	TRBJ1-5	NA	NA	CASRLARGTCNQPQHF	TGTGCAAGTCGCTTAGCTAGGGGGACATGCAATCAGCCCCAGCATTTT
TRBV19	16	TRBJ1-5	NA	NA	CASSNQGVNSNQPQHF	TGTGCCAGTAGTAACCAGGGTGTAAATAGCAATCAGCCCCAGCATTTT
TRBV6-7	15	TRBJ1-1	NA	NA	CASSYSGGRATEAFF	TGTGCCAGCAGTTACTCGGGAGGGCGGGCCACTGAAGCTTTCTTT
TRBV6-1	14	TRBJ2-2	NA	NA	CASSEGRGAGELFF	TGTGCCAGCAGTGAAGGCAGGGGGGCCGGGGAGCTGTTTTTT
TRBV25-1	15	TRBJ2-2	TRBD1	NA	CASSDQGAQTGELFF	TGTGCCAGCAGTGACCAGGGGGCGCAGACCGGGGAGCTGTTTTTT
TRBV11-1	15	TRBJ2-1	TRBD1	NA	CASSFDRAGYNEQFF	TGTGCCAGCAGCTTTGACAGGGCGGGCTACAATGAGCAGTTCTTC
TRBV28	19	TRBJ1-5	TRBD1	NA	CASSLEDRALGDSNQPQHF	TGTGCCAGCAGTTTAGAAGACAGGGCCCTGGGTGATAGCAATCAGCCCCAGCATTTT
TRBV19	15	TRBJ1-5	NA	NA	CASSILPGRAQPQHF	TGTGCCAGTAGTATACTCCCCGGCAGGGCTCAGCCCCAGCATTTT
TRBV2	13	TRBJ1-1	NA	once	CARRDMLNTEAFF	TGTGCCAGGAGAGACATGTTGAACACTGAAGCTTTCTTT
TRBV7-8	13	TRBJ1-2	NA	NA	CASSPTESYGYTF	TGTGCCAGCAGCCCGACAGAATCCTATGGCTACACCTTC
TRBV4-3	15	TRBJ2-7	NA	NA	CASSPRAGANYEQYF	TGCGCCAGCAGCCCTAGGGCAGGGGCAAACTACGAGCAGTACTTC
TRBV11-2	14	TRBJ2-5	NA	NA	CASSPKDLKETQYF	TGTGCCAGCAGCCCGAAGGACTTAAAAGAGACCCAGTACTTC
TRBV7-3	16	TRBJ2-2	NA	NA	CASSLNGGVNTGELFF	TGTGCCAGCAGCTTAAACGGAGGGGTGAACACCGGGGAGCTGTTTTTT
TRBV7-2	13	TRBJ1-1	NA	NA	CASRPTENTEAFF	TGTGCCAGCAGGCCTACAGAGAACACTGAAGCTTTCTTT
TRBV18	15	TRBJ2-3	NA	NA	CASSSRGRGADTQYF	TGTGCCAGCTCATCTAGGGGGCGCGGGGCAGATACGCAGTATTTT
TRBV2	13	TRBJ1-3	NA	NA	CASNAVAGNTIYF	TGTGCCAGCAATGCGGTCGCCGGAAACACCATATATTTT
TRBV27	14	TRBJ1-1	TRBD1	NA	CASRLQGVGTEAFF	TGTGCCAGCAGACTACAGGGGGTGGGGACTGAAGCTTTCTTT
TRBV6-6	16	TRBJ1-1	TRBD1	few	CASSSYITGENTEAFF	TGTGCCAGCAGTTCGTATATTACAGGGGAAAACACTGAAGCTTTCTTT
TRBV19	17	TRBJ1-5	NA	NA	CASSIDIIPTGNQPQHF	TGTGCCAGTAGTATAGATATTATACCGACAGGAAATCAGCCCCAGCATTTT
TRBV7-1	13	TRBJ2-1	TRBD1	NA	CASSGQGFKEQFF	TGTGCCAGCAGCGGACAGGGATTTAAGGAGCAGTTCTTC
TRBV5-4	13	TRBJ2-5	NA	NA	CASSLVGDETQYF	TGTGCCAGCAGCTTGGTGGGCGACGAGACCCAGTACTTC
TRBV4-1	19	TRBJ1-5	TRBD1	NA	CASSKTGTGGRNSNQPQHF	TGCGCCAGCAGCAAAACCGGGACAGGGGGTCGGAATAGCAATCAGCCCCAGCATTTT
TRBV27	15	TRBJ2-5	NA	NA	CASSPEWGRQETQYF	TGTGCCAGCAGTCCTGAATGGGGCCGGCAAGAGACCCAGTACTTC